This T cell receptor beta chain was retrieved from a study of blood T cell repertoires in COVID-19. About the study: Whether acute or convalescent, the COVID-19 samples came from the United States, Italy and Spain. Sources were T cells, B-cell-depleted T cells, or PBMCs; the material itself was cDNA or gDNA.

Enrollment of patients from Seattle took place during active infection, with longitudinal follow-up. CDR3 length: 13 residues. Germline CDR1 is MDHEN and CDR2 is SYDVKM. Trimming removed 6 bases at V and 10 bases at J, with 17 bases between. As handled by the study authors: It was from reference gene primer amplification that nucleated cell counts were estimated. The assay was immunoSEQ multiplex PCR, and TCRdb's table has in-frame clones only and misses some. D and trimming come from the DNA, and the V and J calls and clone size come from that table. The sample consists of roughly 350,000 clones, roughly 90% of them appearing once.

V and J are TRBV28 and TRBJ2-3; D possibly corresponds to TRBD2 (7 bases). The sequence was collected from an older woman with COVID-19, enrolled during active disease. The sample comprised peripheral blood. The CDR3: CASRPGGQLPQYF. The CDR3 DNA follows: TGTGCCAGCAGGCCCGGGGGGCAGCTTCCGCAGTATTTT. The entire variable domain, with the rest obtained from reference TRBV28 and TRBJ2-3, is as follows: DVKVTQSSRYLVKRTGEKVFLECVQDMDHENMFWYRQDPGLGLRLIYFSYDVKMKEKGDIPEGYSVSREKKERFSLILESASTNQTSMYLCASRPGGQLPQYFGPGTRLTVL.